These 7 T cell receptor beta chains came from one sample sequenced in a study of cytomegalovirus exposure and HLA in healthy donors. The primer mix had 60 Vbeta and 13 Jbeta primers. The repertoire was sequenced with immunoSEQ multiplex PCR; TCRdb's copy has only in-frame clones and lacks some. The sample has roughly 200,000 clones; the top ten hold roughly 1.2%. Sequencing input: PBMCs. The receptors come from a girl aged 2 to 10 in good health and CMV-seropositive.

The chain joins TRBV28 to TRBJ1-5; 7 bases agree with TRBD1. Trimming at V came to 8 bases and at J to 6 bases, leaving 4 bases not matched to a gene. This CDR3 spans 12 amino acids. Germline lookup yields CDR1 MDHEN and CDR2 SYDVKM. The CDR3 region has the DNA TGTGCCAGCGACAGGGCGGGTCAGCCCCAGCATTTT. Its translation is CASDRAGQPQHF. The whole variable domain, remainder taken from reference TRBV28 and TRBJ1-5, is DVKVTQSSRYLVKRTGEKVFLECVQDMDHENMFWYRQDPGLGLRLIYFSYDVKMKEKGDIPEGYSVSREKKERFSLILESASTNQTSMYLCASDRAGQPQHFGDGTRLSIL.

V usage is TRBV6-1 and J usage is TRBJ1-2; possible D gene TRBD1, 5 bases. Trimming cost V 7 bases and J 8 bases, with 20 bases left between them. The germline V gene has CDR1 MNHNS and CDR2 SASEGT. This CDR3 has 14 residues. Written as DNA, the CDR3 is TGTGCCAGCAAGCCCACGCAGGGCGAAATAGGCTACACCTTC. Translation: CASKPTQGEIGYTF.

The chain combines TRBV5-4 with TRBJ2-1, with 8 bases aligning to TRBD2. V gave up 4 bases and J gave up 2 bases; unmatched junction bases: 8. Germline CDR1 and CDR2: SGHNT and YYREEE (reference sequence). CDR3 length equals 16 residues. Here the CDR3 reads CASSVVLAGTYNEQFF. The CDR3 DNA follows: TGTGCCAGCAGCGTTGTGTTAGCGGGAACCTACAATGAGCAGTTCTTC.

CDR3 nucleotides: TGTGCCAGTAACCCAGGACAGGGATACACTGAAGCTTTCTTT. It encodes CASNPGQGYTEAFF. V and J are TRBV19 and TRBJ1-1; 8 bases line up with TRBD1. CDR1 and CDR2 from the germline V gene are LNHDA and SQIVND (reference sequence). The CDR3 is 14 amino acids. Unmatched junction bases numbered 7, after V lost 7 bases and J lost 3 bases.

This chain uses TRBV15 with TRBJ1-5; D not resolved. Trimming removed 3 bases from V and 5 bases from J, with 11 bases in between. The CDR3 length is 14 residues. Germline CDR1 and CDR2: LNHNV and YYDKDF (reference sequence). CDR3 sequence reads: CATSSASRDQPQHF. In DNA, the CDR3 is TGTGCCACCAGCAGCGCAAGTCGGGATCAGCCCCAGCATTTT.

The chain links TRBV28 to TRBJ2-5, with 9 bases aligning to TRBD1. The CDR3 runs to 14 residues. V shed 4 bases, J shed 1 base, and the junction held 1 base outside the gene matches. Germline CDR1 MDHEN, CDR2 SYDVKM. This chain's CDR3 is CASSWTGAQETQYF. The DNA for the CDR3 is TGTGCCAGCAGTTGGACAGGGGCCCAAGAGACCCAGTACTTC.

The chain couples TRBV29-1 to TRBJ2-1; D may be TRBD2 (5 bases). This CDR3 has 16 amino acids. V lost 4 bases and J lost 1, with 17 bases in between. Germline assignment: CDR1 SQVTM and CDR2 ANQGSEA. For the CDR3, the DNA is TGCAGCGTTGGGGTTAGTGCGGGTACTTCCTACAATGAGCAGTTCTTC. Protein: CSVGVSAGTSYNEQFF.